The T cell receptor (beta chain) described here comes from a study of T cell responses to AZD1222 COVID-19 vaccine. V gave up 1 base and J gave up 2 bases; unmatched junction bases: 4. The CDR3 sequence is 15 residues long. Germline loops: CDR1 KGHSH, CDR2 LQKENI. Clones were read by immunoSEQ multiplex PCR, and TCRdb kept only the in-frame ones, dropping some. The data show about 150,000 clones, with about 95% seen just once and around 1.3% held by the top ten. The V and J genes are TRBV18 and TRBJ1-2, with TRBD1 identical over 7 bases. Sample: peripheral blood, taken on day 0 of AZD1222 vaccination. The sequence derives from an adult in good health. CDR3 nucleotides: TGTGCCAGCTCACCACGGGAGGGGGCGAACTATGGCTACACCTTC. It yields the protein CASSPREGANYGYTF.